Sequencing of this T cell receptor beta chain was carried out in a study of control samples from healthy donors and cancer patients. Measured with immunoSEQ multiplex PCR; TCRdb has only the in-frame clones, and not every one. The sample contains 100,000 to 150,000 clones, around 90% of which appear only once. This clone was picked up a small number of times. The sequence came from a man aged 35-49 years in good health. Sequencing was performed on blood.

Here the CDR3 DNA reads TGTGCCAGCAGTGAGGCAGGGGTGACCTATGGCTACACCTTC. Residues: CASSEAGVTYGYTF. The V and J genes are TRBV25-1 and TRBJ1-2; weak D call: TRBD1 (6 bases). CDR3 length: 14 amino acids. Germline assignment: CDR1 MGHDK and CDR2 SYGVNS. V gave up 3 bases and J gave up 4 bases, with 12 bases separating them.